Listed below are T cell receptor beta chains from one sample, sequenced in a study of cytomegalovirus exposure and HLA in healthy donors. The table came from immunoSEQ multiplex PCR; TCRdb's copy has only in-frame clones and leaves some out. The profile shows approximately 72,000 clones, around 94% of them singletons. Sequencing input: PBMCs. The receptors stem from a woman aged 18-29 years in good health and CMV-seronegative. CDR3s include the opening cysteine and the closing phenylalanine or tryptophan. D genes are given only for firm matches. Rows give clone size only sometimes, using once, few, many, or a class for an expanded clone.

-	-	TRBV7-2	TRBJ2-7	CASSARGTDSYEQYF	TGTGCCAGCAGCGCCAGGGGGACTGACTCCTACGAGCAGTACTTC
-	-	TRBV19	TRBJ1-1	CASSGTGYPNTEAFF	TGTGCCAGTAGTGGAACAGGGTACCCGAACACTGAAGCTTTCTTT
once	TRBD1	TRBV4-1	TRBJ2-1	CASSQELGTGGGEQFF	TGCGCCAGCAGCCAAGAACTCGGGACAGGGGGAGGTGAGCAGTTCTTC
-	-	TRBV19	TRBJ1-3	CASSLEGRNTIYF	TGTGCCAGTAGTTTGGAGGGGAGAAACACCATATATTTT
-	-	TRBV11-2	TRBJ2-2	CASSPPTEQNTGELFF	TGTGCCAGCAGCCCCCCGACAGAGCAGAACACCGGGGAGCTGTTTTTT
-	-	TRBV4-1	TRBJ1-2	CASSQGSVNYGYTF	TGCGCCAGCAGCCAAGGATCGGTTAACTATGGCTACACCTTC
-	TRBD2	TRBV5-4	TRBJ2-5	CASSLGGASGEETQYF	TGTGCCAGCAGCTTGGGTGGGGCTAGCGGGGAAGAGACCCAGTACTTC
-	-	TRBV14	TRBJ2-6	CASSQLRGASGANVLTF	TGTGCCAGCAGCCAACTCAGGGGGGCGTCTGGGGCCAACGTCCTGACTTTC
once	-	TRBV7-8	TRBJ1-1	CASSAADRGNTEAFF	TGTGCCAGCAGTGCCGCGGACCGGGGGAACACTGAAGCTTTCTTT
once	-	TRBV18	TRBJ1-1	CASTSHEEAFF	TGTGCCAGCACCTCACATGAAGAAGCTTTCTTT
-	TRBD2	TRBV6-4	TRBJ2-1	CASKFSGGSNEQFF	TGTGCCAGCAAGTTCAGCGGGGGGTCAAATGAGCAGTTCTTC
once	-	TRBV6-1	TRBJ1-2	CASSEGRSNYGYTF	TGTGCCAGCAGTGAAGGCAGGTCTAACTATGGCTACACCTTC
-	TRBD2	TRBV4-1	TRBJ2-3	CASSQDALAGNTDTQYF	TGCGCCAGCAGCCAAGATGCGCTAGCGGGGAACACAGATACGCAGTATTTT
-	TRBD1	TRBV5-1	TRBJ2-6	CASSWLGTGTSGANVLTF	TGCGCCAGCAGCTGGCTTGGGACAGGGACCTCTGGGGCCAACGTCCTGACTTTC
-	TRBD2	TRBV6-4	TRBJ2-3	CASSPGILASLTDTQYF	TGTGCCAGCAGTCCCGGGATACTAGCGTCCCTCACAGATACGCAGTATTTT
-	-	TRBV5-4	TRBJ1-2	CASSWTDYNYGYTF	TGTGCCAGCAGCTGGACAGATTACAACTATGGCTACACCTTC
-	TRBD2	TRBV5-1	TRBJ2-6	CASSHLPTSENGANVLTF	TGCGCCAGCAGCCACTTACCGACTAGCGAAAATGGGGCCAACGTCCTGACTTTC
-	TRBD2	TRBV30	TRBJ2-3	CAWSVLVAGRFTDTQYF	TGTGCCTGGAGTGTACTGGTAGCGGGGCGCTTCACAGATACGCAGTATTTT
-	TRBD1	TRBV29-1	TRBJ2-1	CSVLSGTALTEQFF	TGCAGCGTTCTTTCCGGGACAGCGTTGACTGAGCAGTTCTTC
-	-	TRBV4-3	TRBJ2-6	CASSQGFGSGANVLTF	TGCGCCAGCAGCCAAGGTTTCGGGTCCGGGGCCAACGTCCTGACTTTC
-	-	TRBV7-9	TRBJ2-7	CASSLGLF	TGTGCCAGCAGCTTAGGTCTCTTC
-	-	TRBV20-1	TRBJ2-7	CSASHHREQYF	TGCAGTGCTAGCCATCACAGGGAGCAGTACTTC
-	-	TRBV15	TRBJ1-1	CATSRIGTKAFF	TGTGCCACCAGCAGAATAGGGACAAAAGCTTTCTTT
-	TRBD2	TRBV5-1	TRBJ2-3	CASSFRAGGPTDTQYF	TGCGCCAGCAGCTTTCGAGCGGGGGGCCCCACAGATACGCAGTATTTT
-	TRBD1	TRBV18	TRBJ2-7	CASSPPDRGVKQYF	TGTGCCAGCTCACCACCGGACAGGGGTGTGAAGCAGTACTTC
-	TRBD2	TRBV13	TRBJ2-5	CASSPPGLGRETQYF	TGTGCCAGCAGCCCCCCCGGACTAGGGAGGGAGACCCAGTACTTC
-	-	TRBV9	TRBJ2-2	CASSVDSAGTGELFF	TGTGCCAGCAGCGTAGATAGCGCCGGTACCGGGGAGCTGTTTTTT
-	-	TRBV11-2	TRBJ1-1	CASSSQAKMNTEAFF	TGTGCCAGCAGCTCACAGGCCAAAATGAACACTGAAGCTTTCTTT
-	-	TRBV29-1	TRBJ2-1	CSVEDQGEAYNEQFF	TGCAGCGTTGAAGATCAGGGGGAGGCCTACAATGAGCAGTTCTTC
-	TRBD1	TRBV4-3	TRBJ1-6	CASSQHQGAYNSPLHF	TGCGCCAGCAGCCAGCATCAGGGGGCTTATAATTCACCCCTCCACTTT
few	TRBD1	TRBV5-1	TRBJ2-5	CASSMTGGRQETQYF	TGCGCCAGCAGCATGACAGGGGGCCGCCAAGAGACCCAGTACTTC
-	-	TRBV28	TRBJ2-7	CASRAGETYEQYF	TGTGCCAGCAGAGCAGGGGAGACCTACGAGCAGTACTTC
once	-	TRBV18	TRBJ1-3	CASSPTEGNTIYF	TGTGCCAGCTCACCAACGGAGGGAAACACCATATATTTT
-	-	TRBV5-4	TRBJ2-5	CASSLEDGGAPDF	TGTGCCAGCAGCTTGGAGGATGGGGGGGCGCCGGACTTC
-	-	TRBV2	TRBJ2-1	CASSGRVSYNEQFF	TGTGCCAGCAGTGGCCGGGTCTCATACAATGAGCAGTTCTTC
-	-	TRBV4-1	TRBJ1-4	CASSQPGTTKLFF	TGCGCCAGCAGCCAACCCGGGACTACAAAACTGTTTTTT
-	-	TRBV19	TRBJ2-3	CASSIGSTSDTQYF	TGTGCCAGTAGTATAGGGTCGACTTCAGATACGCAGTATTTT
-	-	TRBV10-3	TRBJ2-7	CAVKASSYEQYF	TGTGCCGTCAAAGCCTCCTCCTACGAGCAGTACTTC
-	-	TRBV5-6	TRBJ1-4	CASSTRQLNEKLFF	TGTGCCAGCAGTACAAGACAGCTTAATGAAAAACTGTTTTTT
-	-	TRBV6-1	TRBJ1-1	CASSEALLGGGTEAFF	TGTGCCAGCAGTGAAGCGCTTCTGGGAGGCGGGACTGAAGCTTTCTTT
-	TRBD1	TRBV9	TRBJ1-3	CASSVGLRDRGRLTGNTIYF	TGTGCCAGCAGCGTAGGGCTCCGGGACAGGGGGCGGCTAACTGGAAACACCATATATTTT
-	TRBD1	TRBV28	TRBJ1-6	CASSQGQGDNSPLHF	TGTGCCAGCAGCCAAGGACAGGGCGACAATTCACCCCTCCACTTT
-	TRBD1	TRBV7-7	TRBJ1-1	CASSHRDRRETEAFF	TGTGCTAGCAGCCACAGGGACAGGAGGGAAACTGAAGCTTTCTTT
-	TRBD1	TRBV19	TRBJ1-2	CASSNRQGATDGYTF	TGTGCCAGTAGTAACCGACAGGGGGCGACGGATGGCTACACCTTC
-	TRBD2	TRBV5-1	TRBJ2-7	CASSLGAGAYEQYF	TGCGCCAGCAGCTTGGGAGCGGGGGCCTACGAGCAGTACTTC
-	-	TRBV28	TRBJ2-3	CASGTRRQGSTTDTQYF	TGTGCCAGCGGGACTCGGAGACAGGGTTCCACCACAGATACGCAGTATTTT
-	-	TRBV27	TRBJ1-1	CASYPGGRNTEAFF	TGTGCCAGCTACCCCGGGGGGAGGAACACTGAAGCTTTCTTT
-	TRBD1	TRBV6-6	TRBJ1-5	CASSNGGGRYQPQHF	TGTGCCAGCAGCAACGGAGGGGGCAGGTATCAGCCCCAGCATTTT
once	TRBD2	TRBV7-3	TRBJ2-1	CASSLMGTSGGDEQFF	TGTGCCAGCAGCTTAATGGGGACTAGCGGGGGGGATGAGCAGTTCTTC
-	-	TRBV6-1	TRBJ2-7	CASTRHGGSDEQYF	TGTGCCAGCACCAGACATGGGGGGAGTGACGAGCAGTACTTC